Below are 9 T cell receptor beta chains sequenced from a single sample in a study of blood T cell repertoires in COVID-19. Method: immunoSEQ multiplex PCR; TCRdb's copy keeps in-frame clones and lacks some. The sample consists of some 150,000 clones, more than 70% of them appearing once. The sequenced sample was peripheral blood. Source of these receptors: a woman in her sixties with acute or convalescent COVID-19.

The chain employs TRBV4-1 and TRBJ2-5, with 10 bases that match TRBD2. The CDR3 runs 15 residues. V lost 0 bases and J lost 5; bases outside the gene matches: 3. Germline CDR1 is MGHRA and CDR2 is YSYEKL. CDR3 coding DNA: TGCGCCAGCAGCCAAGAGAAACTAGCGGGGGAGACCCAGTACTTC. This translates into CASSQEKLAGETQYF.

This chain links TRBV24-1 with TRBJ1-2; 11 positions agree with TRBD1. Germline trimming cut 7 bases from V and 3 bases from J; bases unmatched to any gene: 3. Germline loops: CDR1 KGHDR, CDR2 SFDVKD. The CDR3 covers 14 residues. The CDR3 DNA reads TGTGCCACCAGCAGGGACAGGGGGGACTATGGCTACACCTTC. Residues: CATSRDRGDYGYTF.

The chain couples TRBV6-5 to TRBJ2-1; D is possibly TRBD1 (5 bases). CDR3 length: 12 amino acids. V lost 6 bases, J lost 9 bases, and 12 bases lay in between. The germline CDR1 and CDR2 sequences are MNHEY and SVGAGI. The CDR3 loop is CASSKGPSEQFF. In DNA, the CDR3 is TGTGCCAGCAGCAAGGGGCCGAGTGAGCAGTTCTTC.

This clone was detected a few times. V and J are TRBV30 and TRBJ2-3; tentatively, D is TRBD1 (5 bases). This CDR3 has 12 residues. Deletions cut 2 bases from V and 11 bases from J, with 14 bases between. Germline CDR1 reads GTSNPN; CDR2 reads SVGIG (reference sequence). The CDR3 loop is CAWSLGQGRQYF. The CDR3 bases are TGTGCCTGGAGTCTGGGGCAGGGAAGGCAGTATTTT.

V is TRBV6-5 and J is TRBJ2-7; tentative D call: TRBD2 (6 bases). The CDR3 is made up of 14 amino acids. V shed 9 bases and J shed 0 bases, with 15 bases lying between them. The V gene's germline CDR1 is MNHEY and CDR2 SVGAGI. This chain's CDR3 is CASAKEGDSYEQYF. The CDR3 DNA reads TGTGCCAGTGCAAAGGAGGGAGACTCCTACGAGCAGTACTTC.

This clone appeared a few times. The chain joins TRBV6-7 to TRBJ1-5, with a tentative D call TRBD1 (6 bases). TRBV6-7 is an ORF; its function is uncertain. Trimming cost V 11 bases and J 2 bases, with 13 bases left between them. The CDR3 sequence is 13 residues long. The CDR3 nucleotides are TGTGCCGAGGGGGGGACGGGCAATCAGCCCCAGCATTTT. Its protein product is CAEGGTGNQPQHF.

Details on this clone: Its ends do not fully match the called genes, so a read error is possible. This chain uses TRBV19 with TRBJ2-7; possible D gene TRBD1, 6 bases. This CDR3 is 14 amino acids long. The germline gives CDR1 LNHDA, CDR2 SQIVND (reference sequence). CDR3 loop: CASSIEGGHGVRIF. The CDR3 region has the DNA TGTGCCAGTAGTATAGAAGGGGGTCACGGAGTCCGAATCTTC. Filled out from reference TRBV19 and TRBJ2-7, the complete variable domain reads DGGITQSPKYLFRKEGQNVTLSCEQNLNHDAMYWYRQDPGQGLRLIYYSQIVNDFQKGDIAEGYSVSREKKESFPLTVTSAQKNPTAFYLCASSIEGGHGVRIFGPGTRLTVT.

CDR3 protein: CASKGGTSYEQYF. Written as DNA, the CDR3 is TGTGCCAGTAAGGGGGGGACCTCCTACGAGCAGTACTTC. The chain is built from TRBV6-6 and TRBJ2-7; TRBD2 is a possible D gene (7 bases). CDR1 is MNHNY, CDR2 SVGAGI, per germline (reference sequence). V lost 9 bases and J lost 0, with 12 bases in between. CDR3 length equals 13 residues.

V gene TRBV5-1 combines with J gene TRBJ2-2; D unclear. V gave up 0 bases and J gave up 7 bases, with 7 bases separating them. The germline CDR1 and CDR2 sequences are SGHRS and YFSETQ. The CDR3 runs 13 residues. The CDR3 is CASSLEPVGELFF. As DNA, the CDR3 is TGCGCCAGCAGCTTGGAACCGGTCGGGGAGCTGTTTTTT.